This is a list of T cell receptor beta chains from one sample in a study of T cell responses to AZD1222 COVID-19 vaccine. Some clones are missing from TCRdb's copy, which holds only in-frame ones; the method was immunoSEQ multiplex PCR. The sample includes more than 140,000 clones, under 95% of them seen just once. Source: peripheral blood, taken on day 0 of AZD1222 vaccination. These receptors all come from an adult in good health. Each CDR3 is given with its conserved first and last residue. Each record gives: clone size, J gene, D gene, V gene, CDR3 DNA, CDR3 protein. The D gene is left open where the match is weak. Rows give clone size only sometimes, using once, few, many, or a class for an expanded clone.

NA,TRBJ1-2,TRBD1,TRBV19,TGTGCCAGTATGGGACAGCATTACTATGGCTACACCTTC,CASMGQHYYGYTF
NA,TRBJ2-3,TRBD1,TRBV7-2,TGTGCCAGCAGCTTAAACAGGGGGACAGATACGCAGTATTTT,CASSLNRGTDTQYF
NA,TRBJ1-2,NA,TRBV19,TGTGCCAGTAGTCTAGCCCGGCCAAATGGCTACACCTTC,CASSLARPNGYTF
NA,TRBJ2-1,NA,TRBV5-1,TGCGCCAGCAGCTTGGAATCTTACAATGAGCAGTTCTTC,CASSLESYNEQFF
NA,TRBJ2-1,TRBD2,TRBV4-1,TGCGCCAGCAGTGAGCCCGGGACTAGTAGGGGATATGAGCAGTTCTTC,CASSEPGTSRGYEQFF
NA,TRBJ1-3,NA,TRBV19,TGTGCCACCCCTTGCCGGGGGCAGGGCACTGGAAACACCATATATTTT,CATPCRGQGTGNTIYF
NA,TRBJ2-5,NA,TRBV7-3,TGTGCCAGCAGCTTAATGGGACTCCAGGGAGAGACCCAGTACTTC,CASSLMGLQGETQYF
NA,TRBJ2-7,TRBD2,TRBV28,TGTGCCAGCAGTTTAGGGGGACTAGCGAAATCATACGAGCAGTACTTC,CASSLGGLAKSYEQYF
NA,TRBJ2-3,TRBD2,TRBV6-2/TRBV6-3,TGTGCCAGCAGTTACGAAGGCGGGAGCTTAGATACGCAGTATTTT,CASSYEGGSLDTQYF
NA,TRBJ2-7,TRBD1,TRBV11-2,TGTGCCAGCAGCTTTGCGGTACGGTACGGACAGGGGACCTACGAGCAGTACTTC,CASSFAVRYGQGTYEQYF
NA,TRBJ2-7,NA,TRBV9,TGTGCCAGCAGCGTAGAAGGGGGCGAGCAGTACTTC,CASSVEGGEQYF
once,TRBJ1-5,TRBD1,TRBV28,TGTGCCAGCAGTGGGGACAGGCGTACTCCCAATCAGCCCCAGCATTTT,CASSGDRRTPNQPQHF
NA,TRBJ2-3,NA,TRBV11-1,TGTGCCAGCAGCTTAGTGCTAGCGGATACGCAGTATTTT,CASSLVLADTQYF
once,TRBJ1-4,TRBD1,TRBV4-1,TGCGCCAGCAGCCAAGTGCCGACAGGGGGCGCGGAAGAAAAACTGTTTTTT,CASSQVPTGGAEEKLFF